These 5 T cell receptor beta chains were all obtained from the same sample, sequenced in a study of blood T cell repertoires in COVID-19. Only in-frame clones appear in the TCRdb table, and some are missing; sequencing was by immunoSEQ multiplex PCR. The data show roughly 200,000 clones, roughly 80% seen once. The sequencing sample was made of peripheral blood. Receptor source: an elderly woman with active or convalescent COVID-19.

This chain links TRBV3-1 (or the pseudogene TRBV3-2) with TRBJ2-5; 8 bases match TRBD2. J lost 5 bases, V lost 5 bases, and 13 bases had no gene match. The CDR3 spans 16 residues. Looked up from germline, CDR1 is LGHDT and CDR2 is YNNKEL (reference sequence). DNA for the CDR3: TGTGCCAGCAGCACGCCCCGGACTAGCCGAGGCGAGACCCAGTACTTC. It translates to CASSTPRTSRGETQYF.

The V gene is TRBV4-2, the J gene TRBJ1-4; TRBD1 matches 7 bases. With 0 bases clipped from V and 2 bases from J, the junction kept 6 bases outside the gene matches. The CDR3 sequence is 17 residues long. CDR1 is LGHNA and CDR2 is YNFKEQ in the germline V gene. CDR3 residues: CASSQEGGQFTNEKLFF. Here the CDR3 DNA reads TGTGCCAGCAGCCAAGAAGGGGGACAGTTCACTAATGAAAAACTGTTTTTT.

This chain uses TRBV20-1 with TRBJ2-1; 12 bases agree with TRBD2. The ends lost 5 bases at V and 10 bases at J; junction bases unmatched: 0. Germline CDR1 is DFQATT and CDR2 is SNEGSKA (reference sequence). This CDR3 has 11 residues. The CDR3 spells CSAGLAGEQFF. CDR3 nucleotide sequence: TGCAGTGCTGGACTAGCGGGAGAGCAGTTCTTC.

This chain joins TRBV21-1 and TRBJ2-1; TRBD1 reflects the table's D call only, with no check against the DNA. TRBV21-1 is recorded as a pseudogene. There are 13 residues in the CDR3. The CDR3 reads CASSCDSLHEQFF. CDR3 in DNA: TGTGCCAGCAGCTGTGACAGTCTCCATGAGCAGTTCTTC.

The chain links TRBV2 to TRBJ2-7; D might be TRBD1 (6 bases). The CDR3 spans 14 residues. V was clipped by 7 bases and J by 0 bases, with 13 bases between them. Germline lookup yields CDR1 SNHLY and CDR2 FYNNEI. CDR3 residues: CASMARGFSYEQYF. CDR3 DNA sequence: TGTGCCAGCATGGCCAGGGGTTTCTCCTACGAGCAGTACTTC. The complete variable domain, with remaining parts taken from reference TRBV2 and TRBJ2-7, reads EPEVTQTPSHQVTQMGQEVILRCVPISNHLYFYWYRQILGQKVEFLVSFYNNEISEKSEIFDDQFSVERPDGSNFTLKIRSTKLEDSAMYFCASMARGFSYEQYFGPGTRLTVT.